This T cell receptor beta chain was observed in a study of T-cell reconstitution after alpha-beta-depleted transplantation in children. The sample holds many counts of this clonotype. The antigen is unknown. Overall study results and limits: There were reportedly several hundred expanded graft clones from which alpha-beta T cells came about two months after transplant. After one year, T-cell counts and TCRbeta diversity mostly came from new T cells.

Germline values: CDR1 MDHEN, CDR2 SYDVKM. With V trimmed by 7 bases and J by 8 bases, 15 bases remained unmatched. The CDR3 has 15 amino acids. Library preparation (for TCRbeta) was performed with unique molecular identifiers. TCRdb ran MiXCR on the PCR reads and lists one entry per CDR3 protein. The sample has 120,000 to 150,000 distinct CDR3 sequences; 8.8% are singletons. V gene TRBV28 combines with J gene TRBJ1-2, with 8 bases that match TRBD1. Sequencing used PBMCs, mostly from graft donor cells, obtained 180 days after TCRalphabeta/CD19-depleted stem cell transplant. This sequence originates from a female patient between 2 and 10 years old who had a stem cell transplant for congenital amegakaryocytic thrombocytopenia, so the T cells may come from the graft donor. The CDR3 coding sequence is TGTGCCAGCACCCCTCATCTGGACAGGGCAGGCGGCTACACCTTC. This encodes CASTPHLDRAGGYTF.